The clone carrying this T cell receptor (beta chain) was observed a handful of times. The CDR3 sequence is 15 residues long. CDR1 is MNHNS, CDR2 SASEGT, per germline. The entry originates in a study of immune characterization of retroperitoneal liposarcoma. TCRdb called the PCR reads again in MiXCR, with one record for every CDR3 protein. Seen here are more than 10,000 distinct CDR3 sequences, over 45% observed once, and the top ten hold approximately 13%. The source material was tumor tissue. The receptor was isolated from a female donor with retroperitoneal liposarcoma. This chain connects TRBV6-1 to TRBJ2-5, with D perhaps matching TRBD2 (6 bases). TRBJ2-7 matches the DNA end more closely, so the J call is doubtful. The CDR3 spells CASSTRDRRAYEQYF. In nucleotides, the CDR3 is TGTGCCAGCAGTACTAGAGACCGGAGGGCCTACGAGCAGTACTTC.